The rows below give T cell receptor beta chains drawn from one sample of a study of cytomegalovirus exposure and HLA in healthy donors. The repertoire was sequenced with immunoSEQ multiplex PCR; TCRdb's copy has only in-frame clones and lacks some. The data contain tens of thousands of clones, more than 75% of them singletons. The sequencing sample was made of PBMCs. Source of these receptors: a female donor in good health and CMV-seronegative. Both conserved end residues are part of each CDR3. D genes are given only for firm matches. Clone size is not always given. Where it is, it says once, few, many or a class for expanded clones.

>TRBV15|TRBJ2-5|.|TRBD1
CATSATGTEETQYF
TGTGCCACCAGCGCTACCGGGACAGAAGAGACCCAGTACTTC
>TRBV11-2|TRBJ2-7|.|.
CASSQSTISYEQYF
TGTGCCAGCAGTCAATCCACTATATCCTACGAGCAGTACTTC
>TRBV5-5|TRBJ1-2|.|TRBD1
CASSTRTGGGYGYTF
TGTGCCAGCAGCACCAGGACAGGGGGCGGGTATGGCTACACCTTC
>TRBV10-3|TRBJ1-2|few|TRBD1
CAISERGLNYGYTF
TGTGCCATCAGTGAAAGGGGGCTGAACTATGGCTACACCTTC
>TRBV19|TRBJ2-1|.|TRBD2
CASSRLAGGSYNEQFF
TGTGCCAGTAGTAGATTAGCGGGGGGCTCCTACAATGAGCAGTTCTTC
>TRBV29-1|TRBJ1-4|.|TRBD1
CSARQGAKSNEKLFF
TGCAGCGCTAGACAGGGGGCGAAGTCTAATGAAAAACTGTTTTTT
>TRBV5-1|TRBJ2-7|once|TRBD1
CASSSTGATYEQYF
TGCGCCAGCAGCTCAACAGGGGCAACCTACGAGCAGTACTTC
>TRBV6-5|TRBJ2-2|.|.
CASRRGSGELFF
TGTGCCAGCAGACGAGGGTCCGGGGAGCTGTTTTTT
>TRBV27|TRBJ2-1|.|.
CASSLGGSYNEQFF
TGTGCCAGCAGTTTGGGGGGCTCCTACAATGAGCAGTTCTTC
>TRBV7-8|TRBJ1-6|.|.
CASGFTESPLHF
TGTGCCAGCGGGTTTACAGAATCACCCCTCCACTTT
>TRBV4-1|TRBJ1-4|few|TRBD1
CASSQGGGRDRGEKLFF
TGCGCCAGCAGCCAAGGGGGCGGCCGGGACAGAGGCGAAAAACTGTTTTTT
>TRBV25-1|TRBJ2-5|once|.
CASVEQGAPKETQYF
TGTGCCAGCGTGGAACAGGGCGCCCCGAAAGAGACCCAGTACTTC
>TRBV6-5|TRBJ1-3|.|.
CASSGRRGSNTIYF
TGTGCCAGCAGTGGGAGACGGGGTTCAAACACCATATATTTT
>TRBV2|TRBJ2-5|few|.
CASNPPTSGQGETQYF
TGTGCCAGCAATCCTCCTACTTCGGGGCAGGGGGAGACCCAGTACTTC
>TRBV7-2|TRBJ1-1|few|.
CASSLGGRGTEAFF
TGTGCCAGCAGCTTAGGGGGGCGCGGCACTGAAGCTTTCTTT
>TRBV15|TRBJ1-6|.|.
CATSRDSTFGNSPLHF
TGTGCCACCAGCAGAGATTCCACGTTTGGCAATTCACCCCTCCACTTT
>TRBV11-1|TRBJ1-6|once|.
CASSLAQINSPLHF
TGTGCCAGCAGCTTAGCCCAGATTAATTCACCCCTCCACTTT
>TRBV5-8|TRBJ1-5|.|TRBD1
CASSFQRGTDNQPQHF
TGTGCCAGCAGCTTTCAGCGGGGGACAGACAATCAGCCCCAGCATTTT
>TRBV27|TRBJ1-1|.|.
CASSLWSVGTEAFF
TGTGCCAGCAGTCTGTGGAGTGTGGGCACTGAAGCTTTCTTT
>TRBV5-1|TRBJ2-4|once|.
CASSLYTMDIQYF
TGCGCCAGCAGCTTATATACTATGGACATTCAGTACTTC
>TRBV27|TRBJ1-2|.|.
CASSGVAFTDDKSYTF
TGTGCCAGCAGTGGAGTTGCTTTTACCGACGATAAGAGCTACACCTTC
>TRBV7-2|TRBJ2-3|few|TRBD1
CASSPYRGTQYF
TGTGCCAGCAGCCCATACAGGGGTACGCAGTATTTT
>TRBV30|TRBJ1-5|few|TRBD1
CAWSAGQGFQPQHF
TGTGCCTGGAGTGCGGGACAGGGATTTCAGCCCCAGCATTTT
>TRBV5-1|TRBJ2-1|.|.
CASSAGPTLNNEQFF
TGCGCCAGCAGCGCGGGACCGACGCTTAACAATGAGCAGTTCTTC
>TRBV5-1|TRBJ2-7|.|.
CASSSRGKSNAYEQYF
TGCGCCAGCAGCTCCCGAGGGAAATCCAATGCCTACGAGCAGTACTTC
>TRBV11-2|TRBJ1-1|.|.
CASSLVRGQSKTEAFF
TGTGCCAGCAGCTTAGTAAGGGGTCAATCTAAGACTGAAGCTTTCTTT
>TRBV5-1|TRBJ2-7|.|TRBD1
CASSLAWDRTYEQYF
TGCGCCAGCAGCTTGGCCTGGGACAGGACCTACGAGCAGTACTTC
>TRBV19|TRBJ2-2|few|.
CASSPSGTGTGELFF
TGTGCCAGTAGTCCCTCCGGGACTGGAACCGGGGAGCTGTTTTTT
>TRBV11-2|TRBJ1-2|.|TRBD1
CASSHRQGGYTF
TGTGCCAGCAGCCACCGACAGGGTGGCTACACCTTC
>TRBV9|TRBJ2-1|.|TRBD2
CASSIRLAGEQIF
TGTGCCAGCAGCATCCGACTAGCGGGGGAGCAGATCTTC
>TRBV2|TRBJ2-1|.|TRBD2
CASMGTSGVYNEQFF
TGTGCCAGCATGGGGACTAGCGGGGTCTACAATGAGCAGTTCTTC
>TRBV7-2|TRBJ1-2|.|.
CASSLAGGSGYTF
TGTGCCAGCAGCTTAGCTGGGGGCTCTGGCTACACCTTC
>TRBV19|TRBJ1-5|.|.
CASNPGGAGQPQHF
TGTGCCAGTAACCCCGGGGGGGCGGGTCAGCCCCAGCATTTT
>TRBV25-1|TRBJ1-4|few|.
CASSELGRTNEKLFF
TGTGCCAGCAGTGAATTGGGGAGGACTAATGAAAAACTGTTTTTT
>TRBV11-2|TRBJ2-7|.|.
CASSLNFRRVEQYF
TGTGCCAGCAGCTTAAATTTTCGTCGGGTCGAGCAGTACTTC
>TRBV5-8|TRBJ2-7|.|.
CASSGYYEQYF
TGTGCCAGCAGCGGTTACTACGAGCAGTACTTC
>TRBV19|TRBJ1-2|.|.
CASSIVGQMYGYTF
TGTGCCAGTAGTATAGTTGGGCAGATGTATGGCTACACCTTC
>TRBV10-3|TRBJ1-1|.|.
CAIRDRNQNTEAFF
TGTGCCATCAGAGACAGGAACCAAAACACTGAAGCTTTCTTT
>TRBV15|TRBJ2-3|.|TRBD2
CATSGSAGGLDTQYF
TGTGCCACCAGCGGCTCAGCGGGGGGATTAGATACGCAGTATTTT
>TRBV7-9|TRBJ1-4|.|.
CASSPLGSLVFF
TGTGCCAGCAGCCCTCTCGGGAGTTTGGTGTTTTTT
>TRBV6-5|TRBJ1-2|.|TRBD1
CASHGQGYGYTF
TGTGCCTCACATGGACAGGGCTATGGCTACACCTTC